The clone carrying this T cell receptor beta chain was counted between two and nine times. Its antigen remains unidentified. These data are taken from a study of cytomegalovirus exposure and HLA in healthy donors. At the level of the study: The platform used for the 110 or so validation repertoires matched that of the 600 to 800 first-cohort repertoires, a later analysis reported.

Findings and caveats of the study: The TCR clusters that emerged in the first cohort tended, a later analysis found, to co-occur in the approximately 130 validation repertoires. In vitro checks showed that a few CMV-associated chains really do target CMV antigens. For cytomegalovirus status, the classifier reportedly gave diagnoses with high specificity and sensitivity.

Assay used: immunoSEQ multiplex PCR; TCRdb lists only in-frame clones, some missing. Of some 130,000 clones in the sample, around four fifths were seen once. This CDR3 spans 13 amino acids. The origin of this receptor is a woman aged 30 to 39 in good health and CMV-seronegative. Specimen: PBMCs. The chain couples TRBV21-1 to TRBJ2-7; the tabulated D call, TRBD1, remains unverified against the DNA. TRBV21-1 corresponds to a pseudogene. CDR3 loop: CASRGQGSNEQYF. Here the CDR3 DNA reads TGTGCCAGCCGCGGACAGGGCTCCAACGAGCAGTACTTC.